The 7 T cell receptor beta chains given below trace back to one sample, sequenced in a study of T cells in Graves' hyperthyroidism and ophthalmopathy. Regions amplified from RNA transcripts were the TCR beta CDR3 regions. TCR CDR3 underwent first-round RT-PCR with the HTBI primer set. From the multiplex PCR reads, TCRdb called clonotypes with MiXCR, one entry per CDR3 protein. The table lists under 250,000 distinct CDR3 sequences, approximately 23% of them singletons, with under 40% in the top ten. The sample comprised blood. These receptors all stem from a woman in her thirties or forties with Graves' ophthalmopathy.

The chain joins TRBV3-1 to TRBJ2-5; D is unclear. CDR1 is LGHDT, CDR2 YNNKEL, per germline (reference sequence). This CDR3 spans 18 amino acids. V lost 0 bases and J lost 5, with 22 bases in between. CDR3 region: CASSQDLYKGNARETQYF. In DNA form, the CDR3 reads TGTGCCAGCAGCCAAGATCTTTATAAAGGCAACGCGCGGGAGACCCAGTACTTC.

This clonotype came up many times. The V gene is TRBV2, the J gene TRBJ1-2; TRBD1 might be the D (5 bases). CDR1 is SNHLY and CDR2 is FYNNEI in the germline V gene. CDR3 length equals 13 residues. V lost 5 bases and J 8 bases, leaving 15 bases between the germline ends. CDR3 bases: TGTGCCAGCAGTTCCGGGACCTCTGGCGGCTACACCTTC. Its translation: CASSSGTSGGYTF.

In this sample, this clonotype turned up many times. The chain couples TRBV12-3 or TRBV12-4 to TRBJ1-1; D not resolved. V lost 5 bases and J lost 4, with 14 bases in between. The CDR3 is 14 residues long. In DNA, the CDR3 is TGTGCCAGCAGTCAGGTCCTGAGCGGCACTGAAGCTTTCTTT. This encodes CASSQVLSGTEAFF.

V is TRBV18 and J is TRBJ2-7; 10 bases map to TRBD1. Per germline, CDR1 KGHSH and CDR2 LQKENI. The CDR3 is made up of 17 amino acids. The trim removed 3 bases at V and 2 bases at J, leaving 10 bases unmatched. The CDR3 loop is CASSPRGGQGGTYEQYF. The CDR3 bases are TGTGCCAGCTCACCGAGAGGAGGACAGGGGGGTACCTACGAGCAGTACTTC. Using reference TRBV18 and TRBJ2-7 for the parts outside the CDR3, the full variable domain is NAGVMQNPRHLVRRRGQEARLRCSPMKGHSHVYWYRQLPEEGLKFMVYLQKENIIDESGMPKERFSAEFPKEGPSILRIQQVVRGDSAAYFCASSPRGGQGGTYEQYFGPGTRLTVT.

The chain combines TRBV3-1 with TRBJ2-6; weak D call: TRBD1 (5 bases). The CDR3 is 17 amino acids. In germline, CDR1 is LGHDT, CDR2 YNNKEL (reference sequence). V was pared by 4 bases and J by 4 bases, with 17 bases between. The CDR3: CASSLTDTFAGANVLTF. The DNA for the CDR3 is TGTGCCAGCAGCCTAACGGACACTTTCGCCGGGGCCAACGTCCTGACTTTC.

This clonotype was recorded at least ten times. One base away lies a much larger clone, so this may be a sequencing read error. This sequence joins TRBV12-3 or TRBV12-4 and TRBJ2-2, with TRBD2 matching over 7 bases. Germline trimming cut 7 bases from V and 9 bases from J; bases unmatched to any gene: 11. CDR3 length: 14 amino acids. This CDR3 reads CASKVGSGARELFF. The CDR3 region has the DNA TGTGCCAGCAAGGTGGGGAGCGGGGCCAGGGAGCTGTTTTTT.

This clonotype was seen at least ten times. The chain is built from TRBV28 and TRBJ2-5; tentatively, D is TRBD1 (5 bases). The germline gives CDR1 MDHEN, CDR2 SYDVKM. V was shortened by 7 bases and J by 0 bases, with 9 bases between the two germline ends. The CDR3 has 13 amino acids. The CDR3 sequence is CASMTVYQETQYF. CDR3 coding DNA: TGTGCCAGCATGACAGTGTACCAAGAGACCCAGTACTTC.